This T cell receptor (beta chain) originates from a study of blood T cell repertoires in COVID-19. Germline V gives CDR1 SNHLY, CDR2 FYNNEI. CDR3 length: 15 residues. The junction had 9 bases not matched to a gene; V was cut back by 6 bases and J by 5 bases. The data were produced by immunoSEQ multiplex PCR, yet TCRdb's version contains in-frame clones alone and is incomplete. The sample has approximately 90,000 clones; more than 75% are singletons. Sequencing was carried out using peripheral blood. This clonotype was sampled from a human donor with acute or convalescent COVID-19. The donor label of this sample is uncertain. V usage is TRBV2 and J usage is TRBJ2-5; TRBD1 matches 10 bases. This CDR3 reads CASRAGTGEWETQYF. In DNA form, the CDR3 reads TGTGCCAGCAGAGCCGGGACAGGGGAGTGGGAGACCCAGTACTTC.